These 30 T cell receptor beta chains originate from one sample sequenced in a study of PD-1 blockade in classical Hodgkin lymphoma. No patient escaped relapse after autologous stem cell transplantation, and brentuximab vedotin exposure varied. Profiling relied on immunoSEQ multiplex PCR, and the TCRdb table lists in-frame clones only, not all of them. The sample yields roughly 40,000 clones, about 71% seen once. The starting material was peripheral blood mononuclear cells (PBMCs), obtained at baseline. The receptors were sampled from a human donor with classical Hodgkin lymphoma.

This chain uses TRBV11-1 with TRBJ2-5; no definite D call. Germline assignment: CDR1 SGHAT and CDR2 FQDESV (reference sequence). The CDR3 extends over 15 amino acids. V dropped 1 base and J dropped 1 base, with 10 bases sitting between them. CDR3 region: CASSLDGQFQETQYF. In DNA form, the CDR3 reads TGTGCCAGCAGCTTAGACGGCCAGTTCCAAGAGACCCAGTACTTC.

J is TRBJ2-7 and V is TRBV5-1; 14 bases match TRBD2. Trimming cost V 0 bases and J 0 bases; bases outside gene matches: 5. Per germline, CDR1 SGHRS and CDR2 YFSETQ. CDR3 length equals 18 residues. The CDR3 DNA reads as TGCGCCAGCAGCTTGGAGGGGACTAGCGGGAGATCCTCCTACGAGCAGTACTTC. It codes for CASSLEGTSGRSSYEQYF.

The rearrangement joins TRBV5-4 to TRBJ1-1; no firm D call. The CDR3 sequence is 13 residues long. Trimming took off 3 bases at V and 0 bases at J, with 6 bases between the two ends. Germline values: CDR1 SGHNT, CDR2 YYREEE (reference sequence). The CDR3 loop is CASSSELNTEAFF. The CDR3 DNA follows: TGTGCCAGCAGCTCGGAATTGAACACTGAAGCTTTCTTT.

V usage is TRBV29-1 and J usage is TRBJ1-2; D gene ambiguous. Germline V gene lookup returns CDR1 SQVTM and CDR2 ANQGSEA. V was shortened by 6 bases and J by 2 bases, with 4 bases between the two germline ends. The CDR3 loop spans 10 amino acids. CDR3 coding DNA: TGCAGCGTCGAAAACTATGGCTACACCTTC. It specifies CSVENYGYTF.

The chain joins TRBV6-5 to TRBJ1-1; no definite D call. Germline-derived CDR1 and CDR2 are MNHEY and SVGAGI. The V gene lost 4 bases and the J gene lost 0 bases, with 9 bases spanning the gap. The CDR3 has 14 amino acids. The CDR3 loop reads CASSSSLVNTEAFF. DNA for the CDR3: TGTGCCAGCAGTTCCAGTTTGGTGAACACTGAAGCTTTCTTT.

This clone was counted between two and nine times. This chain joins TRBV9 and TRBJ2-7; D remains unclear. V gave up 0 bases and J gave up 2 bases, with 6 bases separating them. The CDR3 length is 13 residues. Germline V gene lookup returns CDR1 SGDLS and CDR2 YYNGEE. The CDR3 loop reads CASSVGVTYEQYF. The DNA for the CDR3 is TGTGCCAGCAGCGTAGGTGTTACCTACGAGCAGTACTTC. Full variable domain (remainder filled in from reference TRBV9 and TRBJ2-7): DSGVTQTPKHLITATGQRVTLRCSPRSGDLSVYWYQQSLDQGLQFLIQYYNGEERAKGNILERFSAQQFPDLHSELNLSSLELGDSALYFCASSVGVTYEQYFGPGTRLTVT.

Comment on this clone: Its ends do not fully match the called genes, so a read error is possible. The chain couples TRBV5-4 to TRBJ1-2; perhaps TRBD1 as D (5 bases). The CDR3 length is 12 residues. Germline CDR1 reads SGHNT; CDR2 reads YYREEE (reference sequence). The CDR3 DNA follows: TGTGCCAGCAGCGGGGGGGTGGTTGGCCACACCTTC. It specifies CASSGGVVGHTF.

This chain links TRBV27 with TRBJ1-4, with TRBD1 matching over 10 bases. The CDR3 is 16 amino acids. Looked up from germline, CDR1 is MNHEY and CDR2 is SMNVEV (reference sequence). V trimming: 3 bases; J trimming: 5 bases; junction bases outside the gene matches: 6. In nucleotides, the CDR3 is TGTGCCAGCAGTTTTAGAGGGGGACAGGGGAATGAAAAACTGTTTTTT. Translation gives CASSFRGGQGNEKLFF.

CDR3 nucleotides: TGCGCCAGCAGCCAAGAAACGAGTAGGACGCGGAACACTGAAGCTTTCTTT. This encodes CASSQETSRTRNTEAFF. This rearrangement joins TRBV4-3 to TRBJ1-1; no definite D call. Germline CDR1 LGHNA, CDR2 YSLEER. Trimming took 0 bases from V and 1 from J, leaving 15 bases between them. The CDR3 covers 17 residues.

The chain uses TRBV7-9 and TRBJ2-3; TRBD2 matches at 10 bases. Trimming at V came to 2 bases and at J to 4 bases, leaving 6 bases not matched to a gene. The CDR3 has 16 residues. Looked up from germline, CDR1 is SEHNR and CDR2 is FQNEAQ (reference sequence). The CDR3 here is CASSLSASGRADTQYF. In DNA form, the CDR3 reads TGTGCCAGCAGCTTATCTGCTAGCGGGAGAGCAGATACGCAGTATTTT.

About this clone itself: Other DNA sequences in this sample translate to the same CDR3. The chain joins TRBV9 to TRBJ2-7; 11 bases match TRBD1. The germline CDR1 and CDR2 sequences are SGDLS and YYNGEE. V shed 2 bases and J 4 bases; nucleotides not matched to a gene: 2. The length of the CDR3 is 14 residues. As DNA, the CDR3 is TGTGCCAGCAGCGTGGGACAGGGGGGTTACGAGCAGTACTTC. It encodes CASSVGQGGYEQYF. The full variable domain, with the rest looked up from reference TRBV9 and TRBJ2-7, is DSGVTQTPKHLITATGQRVTLRCSPRSGDLSVYWYQQSLDQGLQFLIQYYNGEERAKGNILERFSAQQFPDLHSELNLSSLELGDSALYFCASSVGQGGYEQYFGPGTRLTVT.

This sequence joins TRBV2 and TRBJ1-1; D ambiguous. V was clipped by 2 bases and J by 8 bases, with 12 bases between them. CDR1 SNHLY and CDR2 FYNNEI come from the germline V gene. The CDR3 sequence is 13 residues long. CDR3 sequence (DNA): TGTGCCAGCAGTGAATATATGGGCCGAGAAGCTTTCTTT. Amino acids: CASSEYMGREAFF. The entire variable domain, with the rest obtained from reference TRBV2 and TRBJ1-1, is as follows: EPEVTQTPSHQVTQMGQEVILRCVPISNHLYFYWYRQILGQKVEFLVSFYNNEISEKSEIFDDQFSVERPDGSNFTLKIRSTKLEDSAMYFCASSEYMGREAFFGQGTRLTVV.

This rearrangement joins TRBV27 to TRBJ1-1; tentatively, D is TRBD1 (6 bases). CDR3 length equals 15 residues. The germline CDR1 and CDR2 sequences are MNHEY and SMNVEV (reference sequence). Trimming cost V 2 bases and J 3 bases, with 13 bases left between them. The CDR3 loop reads CASSLNLGAHTEAFF. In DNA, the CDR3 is TGTGCCAGCAGTTTAAATCTGGGGGCGCACACTGAAGCTTTCTTT.

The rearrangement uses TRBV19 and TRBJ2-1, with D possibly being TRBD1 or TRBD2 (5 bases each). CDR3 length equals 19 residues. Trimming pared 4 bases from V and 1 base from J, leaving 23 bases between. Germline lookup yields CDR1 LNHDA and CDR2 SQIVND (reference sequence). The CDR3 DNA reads TGTGCCAGTAGTAGTTGGGGCGGACTCCCGGGGAGTTCCTACAATGAGCAGTTCTTC. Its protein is CASSSWGGLPGSSYNEQFF.

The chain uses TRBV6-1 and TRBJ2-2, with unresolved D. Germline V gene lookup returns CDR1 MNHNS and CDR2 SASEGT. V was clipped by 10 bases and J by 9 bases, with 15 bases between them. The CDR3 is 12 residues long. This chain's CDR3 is CAISTFYWELFF. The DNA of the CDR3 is TGTGCCATCTCTACCTTTTATTGGGAGCTGTTTTTT.

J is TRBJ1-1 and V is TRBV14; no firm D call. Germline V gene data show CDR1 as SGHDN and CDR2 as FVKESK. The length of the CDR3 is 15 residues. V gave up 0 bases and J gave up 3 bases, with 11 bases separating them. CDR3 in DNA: TGTGCCAGCAGCCAAGATTTAGCCGTCCACACTGAAGCTTTCTTT. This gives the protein CASSQDLAVHTEAFF.

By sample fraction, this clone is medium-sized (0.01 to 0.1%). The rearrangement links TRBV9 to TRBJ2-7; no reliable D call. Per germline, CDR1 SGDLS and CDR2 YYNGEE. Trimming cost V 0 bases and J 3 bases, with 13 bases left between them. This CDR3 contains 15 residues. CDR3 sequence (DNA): TGTGCCAGCAGCGTAGCTCCCGACAATTACTACGAGCAGTACTTC. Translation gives CASSVAPDNYYEQYF.

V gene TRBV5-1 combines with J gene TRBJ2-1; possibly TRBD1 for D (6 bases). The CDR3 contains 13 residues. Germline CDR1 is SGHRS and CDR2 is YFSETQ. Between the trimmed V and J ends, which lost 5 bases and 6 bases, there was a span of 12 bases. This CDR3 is CASSSQGLNEQFF. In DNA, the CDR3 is TGCGCCAGCAGTTCCCAGGGGCTCAATGAGCAGTTCTTC.

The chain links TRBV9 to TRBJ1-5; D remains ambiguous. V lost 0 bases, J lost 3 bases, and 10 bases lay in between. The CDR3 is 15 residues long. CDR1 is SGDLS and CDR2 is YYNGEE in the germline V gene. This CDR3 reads CASSVEGSFNQPQHF. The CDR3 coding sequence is TGTGCCAGCAGCGTAGAAGGCAGCTTCAATCAGCCCCAGCATTTT. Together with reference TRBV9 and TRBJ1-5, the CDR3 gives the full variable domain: DSGVTQTPKHLITATGQRVTLRCSPRSGDLSVYWYQQSLDQGLQFLIQYYNGEERAKGNILERFSAQQFPDLHSELNLSSLELGDSALYFCASSVEGSFNQPQHFGDGTRLSIL.

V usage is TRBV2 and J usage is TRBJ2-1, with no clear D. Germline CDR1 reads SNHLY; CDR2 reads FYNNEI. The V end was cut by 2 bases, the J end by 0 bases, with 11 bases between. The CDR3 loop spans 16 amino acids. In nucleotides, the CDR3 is TGTGCCAGCAGTGAAAGGCTTCAAAGCTCCTACAATGAGCAGTTCTTC. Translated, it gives CASSERLQSSYNEQFF.

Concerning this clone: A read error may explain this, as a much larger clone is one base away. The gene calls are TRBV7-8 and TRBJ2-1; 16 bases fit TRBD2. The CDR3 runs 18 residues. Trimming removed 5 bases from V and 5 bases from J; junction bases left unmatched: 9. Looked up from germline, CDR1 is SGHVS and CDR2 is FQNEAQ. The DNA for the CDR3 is TGTGCCAGCAGCCTGGGACTAGCGGGAGGGAGAGGGGACAATGAGCAGTTCTTC. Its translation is CASSLGLAGGRGDNEQFF.

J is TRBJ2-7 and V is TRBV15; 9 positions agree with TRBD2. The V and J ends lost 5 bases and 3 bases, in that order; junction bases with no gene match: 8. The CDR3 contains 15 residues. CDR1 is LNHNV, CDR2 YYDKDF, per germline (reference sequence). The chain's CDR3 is CATSPSGDANYEQYF. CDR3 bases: TGTGCCACCAGCCCTAGCGGGGATGCGAACTACGAGCAGTACTTC. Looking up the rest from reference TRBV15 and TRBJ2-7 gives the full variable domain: DAMVIQNPRYQVTQFGKPVTLSCSQTLNHNVMYWYQQKSSQAPKLLFHYYDKDFNNEADTPDNFQSRRPNTSFCFLDIRSPGLGDTAMYLCATSPSGDANYEQYFGPGTRLTVT.

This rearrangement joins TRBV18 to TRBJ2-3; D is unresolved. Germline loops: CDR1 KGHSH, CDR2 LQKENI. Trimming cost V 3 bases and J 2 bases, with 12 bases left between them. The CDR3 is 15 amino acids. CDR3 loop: CASSPPVGSTDTQYF. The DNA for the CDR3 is TGTGCCAGCTCACCCCCGGTGGGCTCCACAGATACGCAGTATTTT.

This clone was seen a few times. Here the CDR3 reads CASSVDSPGTQYF. The CDR3 DNA sequence: TGTGCCAGCAGCGTAGACTCCCCGGGGACCCAGTACTTC. The V gene is TRBV9, the J gene TRBJ2-5; D gene uncertain. This CDR3 comprises 13 residues. Germline V gives CDR1 SGDLS, CDR2 YYNGEE. V shed 0 bases and J shed 7 bases, with 10 bases lying between them.

CDR3: CASSLQGGGTDTQYF. CDR3 in DNA: TGTGCCAGCAGCTTACAGGGGGGAGGCACAGATACGCAGTATTTT. The chain has TRBV7-6 and TRBJ2-3; perhaps TRBD1 as D (7 bases). The CDR3 is 15 residues long. Germline values: CDR1 SGHVS, CDR2 FNYEAQ. V was trimmed by 2 bases and J by 1 base, leaving 10 bases between them.

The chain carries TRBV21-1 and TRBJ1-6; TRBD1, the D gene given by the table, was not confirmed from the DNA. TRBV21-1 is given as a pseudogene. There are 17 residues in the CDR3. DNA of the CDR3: TGTGCCAGCAACAGAAAGGGGGCGAGGACATTCCATTCACCCCTCCACTTT. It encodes CASNRKGARTFHSPLHF.

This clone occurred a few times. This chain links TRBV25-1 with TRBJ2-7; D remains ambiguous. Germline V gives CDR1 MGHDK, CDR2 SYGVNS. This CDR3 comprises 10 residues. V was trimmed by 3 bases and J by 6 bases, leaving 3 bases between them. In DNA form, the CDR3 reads TGTGCCAGCAGTGAGGGCGAGCAGTACTTC. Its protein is CASSEGEQYF.

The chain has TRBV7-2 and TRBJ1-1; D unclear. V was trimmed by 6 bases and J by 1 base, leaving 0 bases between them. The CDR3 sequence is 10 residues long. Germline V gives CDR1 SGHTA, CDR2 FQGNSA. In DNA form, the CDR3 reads TGTGCCAGCAGGAACACTGAAGCTTTCTTT. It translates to CASRNTEAFF.

The CDR3 region has the DNA TGTGCCAGCAGTATAGGAACAGGGAACTCCTACGAGCAGTACTTC. Amino acids: CASSIGTGNSYEQYF. This rearrangement joins TRBV25-1 to TRBJ2-7, with a possible D match to TRBD1 (6 bases). The CDR3 has 15 amino acids. V was pared by 5 bases and J by 0 bases, with 14 bases between. Germline V lookup: CDR1 MGHDK, CDR2 SYGVNS.

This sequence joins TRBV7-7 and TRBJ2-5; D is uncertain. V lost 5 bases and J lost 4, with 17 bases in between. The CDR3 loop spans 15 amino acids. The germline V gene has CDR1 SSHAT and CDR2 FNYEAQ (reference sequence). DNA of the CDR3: TGTGCCAGCAGCCGCAGGACGGCAGAGAGAGAGACCCAGTACTTC. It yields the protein CASSRRTAERETQYF.